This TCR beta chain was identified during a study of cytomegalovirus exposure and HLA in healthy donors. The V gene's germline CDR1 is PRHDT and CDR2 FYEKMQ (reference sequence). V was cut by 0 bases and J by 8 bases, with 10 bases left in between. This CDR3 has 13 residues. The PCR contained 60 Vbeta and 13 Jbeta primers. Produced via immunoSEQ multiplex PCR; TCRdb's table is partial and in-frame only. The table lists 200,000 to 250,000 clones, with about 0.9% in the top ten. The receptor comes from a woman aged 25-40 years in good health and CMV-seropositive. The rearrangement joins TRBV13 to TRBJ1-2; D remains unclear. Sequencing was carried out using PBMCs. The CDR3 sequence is CASSLGPVNGYTF. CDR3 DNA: TGTGCCAGCAGCTTAGGACCGGTTAACGGCTACACCTTC.